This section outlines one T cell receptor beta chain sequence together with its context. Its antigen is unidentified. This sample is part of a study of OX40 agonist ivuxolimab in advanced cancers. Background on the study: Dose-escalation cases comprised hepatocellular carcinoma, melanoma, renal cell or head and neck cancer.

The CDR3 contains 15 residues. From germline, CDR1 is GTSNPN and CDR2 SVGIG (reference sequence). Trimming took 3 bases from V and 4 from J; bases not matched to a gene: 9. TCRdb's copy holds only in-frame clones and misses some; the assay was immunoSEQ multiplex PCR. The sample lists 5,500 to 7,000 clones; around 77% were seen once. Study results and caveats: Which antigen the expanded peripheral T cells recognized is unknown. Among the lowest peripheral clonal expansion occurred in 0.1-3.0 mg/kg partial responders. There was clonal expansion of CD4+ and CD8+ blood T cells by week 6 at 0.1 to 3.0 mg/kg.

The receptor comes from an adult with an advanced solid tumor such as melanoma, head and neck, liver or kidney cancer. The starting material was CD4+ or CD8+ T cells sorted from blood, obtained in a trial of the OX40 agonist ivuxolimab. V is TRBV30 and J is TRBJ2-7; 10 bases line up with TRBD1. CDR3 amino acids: CAWSDPGTGAYEQYF. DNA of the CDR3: TGTGCCTGGAGCGACCCCGGGACAGGGGCGTACGAGCAGTACTTC.